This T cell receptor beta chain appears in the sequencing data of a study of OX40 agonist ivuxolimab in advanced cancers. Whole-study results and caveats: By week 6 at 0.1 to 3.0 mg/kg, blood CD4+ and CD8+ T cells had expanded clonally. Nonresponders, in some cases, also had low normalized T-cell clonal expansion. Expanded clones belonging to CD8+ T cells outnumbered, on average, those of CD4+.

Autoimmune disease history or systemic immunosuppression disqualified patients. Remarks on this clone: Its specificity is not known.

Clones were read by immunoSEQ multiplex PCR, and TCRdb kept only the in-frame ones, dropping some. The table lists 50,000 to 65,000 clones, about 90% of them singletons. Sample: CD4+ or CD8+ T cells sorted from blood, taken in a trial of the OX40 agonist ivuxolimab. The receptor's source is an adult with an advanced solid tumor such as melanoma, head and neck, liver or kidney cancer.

The CDR3: CASSSGMYEQYF. CDR3 nucleotide sequence: TGTGCCAGCAGCTCGGGCATGTACGAGCAGTACTTC. The chain links TRBV7-6 to TRBJ2-7; D is unresolved. Per germline, CDR1 SGHVS and CDR2 FNYEAQ. The CDR3 is made up of 12 amino acids. V was cut by 4 bases and J by 4 bases, with 8 bases left in between.